The T cell receptor beta chain described here comes from a study of blood T cell repertoires in COVID-19. Study details: Acute-phase and convalescent COVID-19 samples originated in the United States, Italy and Spain.

Some clones are missing from TCRdb's copy, which holds only in-frame ones; the method was immunoSEQ multiplex PCR. The sample has 200,000 to 250,000 clones, around 90% seen once. The CDR3 covers 11 residues. Trimming removed 5 bases at V and 8 bases at J, with 9 bases between. The germline V gene has CDR1 SNHLY and CDR2 FYNNEI. The cohort comprised adults aged roughly 18 to 95 years residing in about two dozen US areas. Participants' reported clinical history set cohort assignment. The TCR was taken from a young woman with acute COVID-19. This chain links TRBV2 with TRBJ1-2, with D perhaps matching TRBD1 (6 bases). The specimen was PBMCs or T cells enriched from blood (not recorded which). CDR3 coding DNA: TGTGCCAGCAGTCCCAGGGGAGGCTACACCTTC. Its translation is CASSPRGGYTF.